Listed here are 17 T cell receptor beta chains from one sample, sequenced in a study of T cell repertoires in cytomegalovirus infection (dated by TCRdb to about 2019). Sequencer: Illumina HiSeq 1500. TCRdb reprocessing: public reads trimmed at Q25 with fastp, clones called with MiXCR, in-frame beta chains kept. Every entry covers one CDR3 protein and lists the most common genes and DNA from its rows. The sample contains around 280,000 distinct CDR3 sequences, around 9.6% of them found a single time. The ten largest clones represent approximately 2.4% of the sample. The sample consisted of PBMCs. These receptors were collected from a human donor in good health (CMV status not recorded). Some clones in this sample may be carry-over from other donors' samples.

This clonotype was detected ten times or more. V gene TRBV7-9 combines with J gene TRBJ1-3; D may be TRBD1 (5 bases). V was shortened by 6 bases and J by 1 base, with 10 bases between the two germline ends. The CDR3 is 14 amino acids. Germline V gene lookup returns CDR1 SEHNR and CDR2 FQNEAQ (reference sequence). In DNA, the CDR3 is TGTGCCAGCAGTCCATCAGGGTCTGGAAACACCATATATTTT. Translating gives CASSPSGSGNTIYF.

This clonotype was seen only a few times. The chain employs TRBV5-1 and TRBJ2-5, with a possible D match to TRBD1 (6 bases). Germline V gene data show CDR1 as SGHRS and CDR2 as YFSETQ. The length of the CDR3 is 14 residues. Trimming stripped 4 bases from V and 2 bases from J, with 12 bases between. The CDR3 here is CASSRGTYQETQYF. In DNA form, the CDR3 reads TGCGCCAGCAGCAGAGGGACATATCAAGAGACCCAGTACTTC.

This clonotype was recorded at least ten times. The rearrangement joins TRBV10-3 to TRBJ2-1; D not certain. This CDR3 is built from 11 residues. Germline CDR1 reads ENHRY; CDR2 reads SYGVKD. V was pared by 4 bases and J by 7 bases, with 5 bases between. CDR3 sequence: CAISVNNEQFF. The DNA of the CDR3 is TGTGCCATCAGTGTGAATAATGAGCAGTTCTTC.

In this sample, this clonotype turned up many times. The chain carries TRBV6-6 and TRBJ1-4, with D uncertain. Deletions cut 0 bases from V and 3 bases from J, with 11 bases between. CDR1 and CDR2 from the germline V gene are MNHNY and SVGAGI (reference sequence). CDR3 length: 16 amino acids. CDR3 in DNA: TGTGCCAGCAGTTACTCCGGGGTGGTGGCTAATGAAAAACTGTTTTTT. As protein: CASSYSGVVANEKLFF.

This sequence joins TRBV2 and TRBJ2-5; 8 bases line up with TRBD2. CDR1 is SNHLY, CDR2 FYNNEI, per germline. V was pared by 5 bases and J by 2 bases, with 7 bases of the junction left unmatched. The CDR3 runs 15 residues. The chain's CDR3 is CASSPLLAGQETQYF. The DNA for the CDR3 is TGTGCCAGCAGTCCACTTTTAGCGGGGCAAGAGACCCAGTACTTC.

There are many counts of this clonotype. The chain joins TRBV28 to TRBJ2-4, with 10 bases identical to TRBD1. Germline V gene lookup returns CDR1 MDHEN and CDR2 SYDVKM. Trimming cost V 6 bases and J 1 base; bases outside gene matches: 12. The CDR3 runs to 18 residues. CDR3 DNA sequence: TGTGCCAGCAGCCGGGACAGGGGTATAATCCTGGCCAAAAACATTCAGTACTTC. It translates to CASSRDRGIILAKNIQYF.

Many counts were recorded for this clonotype. The chain recombines TRBV6-1 with TRBJ1-2; 8 nucleotides align to TRBD1. CDR1 and CDR2 (germline): MNHNS, SASEGT. With V trimmed by 6 bases and J by 5 bases, 5 bases remained unmatched. CDR3 length: 13 amino acids. The CDR3 loop reads CASRPTGAYGYTF. Here the CDR3 DNA reads TGTGCCAGCAGGCCGACAGGGGCTTATGGCTACACCTTC.

This clonotype was found many times. The gene calls are TRBV28 and TRBJ1-5; D call uncertain. This CDR3 spans 12 amino acids. CDR1 and CDR2 from the germline V gene are MDHEN and SYDVKM. The V end lost 2 bases, the J end lost 4 bases, and 3 bases lay between the germline ends. The CDR3 is CASSLVNQPQHF. The CDR3, as DNA: TGTGCCAGCAGTTTAGTTAATCAGCCCCAGCATTTT.

This clonotype was found many times. The chain links TRBV12-3 or TRBV12-4 to TRBJ1-5; TRBD1 is a possible D gene (5 bases). CDR3 size: 14 residues. With 6 bases removed from V and 7 bases from J, the gap between germline ends came to 16 bases. DNA of the CDR3: TGTGCCAGCAGCCCCATTGGGACGGAGCAGCCCCAGCATTTT. This translates into CASSPIGTEQPQHF.

This clonotype was detected many times. CDR3 sequence (DNA): TGTGCCACCGGACTAGCGGGGGCCTTCGGGCAGTTCTTC. It translates to CATGLAGAFGQFF. The chain has TRBV28 and TRBJ2-1; 13 bases fit TRBD2. The germline V gene encodes CDR1 MDHEN and CDR2 SYDVKM. This CDR3 comprises 13 residues. The V segment lost 10 bases and the J segment 12 bases; nucleotides outside the gene matches: 9.

This clonotype was picked up many times. The chain has TRBV9 and TRBJ2-7; 11 bases are a match to TRBD2. The J segment lost 6 bases and the V segment lost 3 bases, leaving 8 bases of the junction unmatched. CDR1 is SGDLS and CDR2 is YYNGEE in the germline V gene. The CDR3 has 15 residues. This chain's CDR3 is CASSALAGGPSEQYF. CDR3 bases: TGTGCCAGCAGCGCTCTAGCGGGGGGCCCGAGCGAGCAGTACTTC.

This clonotype has more than one count but fewer than ten. The chain employs TRBV29-1 and TRBJ2-1, with TRBD2 identical over 9 bases. J was trimmed by 5 bases and V by 7 bases; bases with no gene match: 9. Germline CDR1 reads SQVTM; CDR2 reads ANQGSEA. The CDR3 has 14 amino acids. This CDR3 reads CSGRSGGANNEQFF. CDR3 bases: TGCAGCGGTCGTAGCGGGGGCGCCAACAATGAGCAGTTCTTC.

Note on this clonotype: Compared with germline, one end of the junction differs, possibly owing to a read error. The chain carries TRBV12-3 or TRBV12-4 and TRBJ2-3, with D perhaps TRBD1 or TRBD2 (6 bases each). CDR3 size: 15 residues. Here the CDR3 DNA reads TGTACCAGCAGCCCGGAAGGGGGGCAAGAAGATACGCAGTATTTT. Translated, it gives CTSSPEGGQEDTQYF.

This clonotype was seen repeatedly, ten times or more. In DNA form, the CDR3 reads TGTGCCAGCAGTGAAGCGCGGGAGTACTTC. This encodes CASSEAREYF. The chain links TRBV2 to TRBJ2-4; TRBD2 is a possible D gene (5 bases). Per germline, CDR1 SNHLY and CDR2 FYNNEI. V lost 0 bases to trimming and J lost 14 bases, with 5 bases between them. The CDR3 contains 10 residues.

This clonotype was counted a few times. V usage is TRBV5-1 and J usage is TRBJ2-7; possibly TRBD2 for D (6 bases). V was cut by 5 bases and J by 0 bases, with 9 bases left in between. The germline CDR1 and CDR2 sequences are SGHRS and YFSETQ. The CDR3 sequence is 13 residues long. The CDR3 nucleotides read TGCGCCAGCAGACGGGGGAGCTCCTACGAGCAGTACTTC. Translation gives CASRRGSSYEQYF.

This clonotype showed up many times. The chain combines TRBV5-6 with TRBJ2-5; 8 bases align to TRBD2. V was pared by 2 bases and J by 5 bases, with 5 bases of the junction left unmatched. The CDR3 has 14 amino acids. Germline CDR1 and CDR2: SGHDT and YYEEEE. As DNA, the CDR3 is TGTGCCAGCAGCTTAAGTTCGGGGGGGGAGACCCAGTACTTC. This translates into CASSLSSGGETQYF.

This clonotype was seen many times. The CDR3 protein is CASSPKTGADTQYF. DNA for the CDR3: TGTGCCAGCTCACCGAAGACAGGGGCAGATACGCAGTATTTT. The rearrangement uses TRBV18 and TRBJ2-3; TRBD1 matches at 8 bases. Per the germline V gene, CDR1 is KGHSH and CDR2 is LQKENI. J was trimmed by 4 bases and V by 3 bases; bases with no gene match: 3. The CDR3 extends over 14 amino acids.